This T cell receptor beta chain was found in a study of breast tumors, draining lymph nodes, adjacent tissues. This clonotype was observed at least ten times. TCRdb passed the multiplex PCR reads through MiXCR, listing each CDR3 protein once. The sample includes more than 250,000 distinct CDR3 sequences, around 30% seen only once; the top ten take under 1.2%. The CDR3 is 14 amino acids. The V end lost 4 bases, the J end lost 4 bases, and 13 bases lay between the germline ends. CDR1 and CDR2 (germline): DFQATT, SNEGSKA (reference sequence). Breast cancer patients provided tissue from their axillary draining lymph nodes.

The sequencing sample was made of axillary lymph node tissue. This TCR derives from a female donor with breast cancer. Some clones in this sample may be carry-over from other donors' samples. The V and J genes are TRBV20-1 and TRBJ1-4, with D tentatively TRBD1 (5 bases). In nucleotides, the CDR3 is TGCAGTGCTATAGCTGGGAGGGGTAATGAAAAACTGTTTTTT. Residues: CSAIAGRGNEKLFF.